Sequencing of this TCR beta chain was carried out in a study of T cell repertoires in cytomegalovirus infection. Study-wide findings and caveats: Accumulated public TCR beta family frequency recognized individuals carrying CMV together with the relevant HLA.

With regard to this clonotype: Its antigen is not known.

TCRdb reprocessed the reads with MiXCR, giving one entry per CDR3 protein. The repertoire holds about 530,000 distinct CDR3 sequences, about 30% seen once, with approximately 13% in the top ten. The J segment lost 5 bases and the V segment lost 7 bases, leaving 10 bases of the junction unmatched. CDR3 length: 14 amino acids. The V and J genes are TRBV12-3 or TRBV12-4 and TRBJ1-2, with 7 bases matching TRBD1. The sample was PBMCs. This TCR came from a human donor in good health (CMV status not recorded). Some clones in this sample may be carry-over from other donors' samples. The CDR3 bases are TGTGCCAGCAACCCGGTAGACAGGGTTTATGGCTACACCTTC. As protein: CASNPVDRVYGYTF.